The rows below give T cell receptor beta chains drawn from one sample of a study of blood T cell repertoires in COVID-19. This table comes from immunoSEQ multiplex PCR, and its TCRdb copy is limited to in-frame clones, with some not included. The sample lists a few hundred thousand clones, just over 85% seen once, with 3.8% in the top ten. The sequencing sample was made of PBMCs or T cells enriched from blood (not recorded which). These receptors were obtained from a woman between 35 and 50 years old with acute COVID-19. The CDR3 runs from the conserved cysteine through the conserved F or W. Each record gives: J gene, D gene, V gene, clone size, CDR3 protein, CDR3 DNA. A D gene is named only where the DNA matches it firmly. Part of the rows lack a size; the others show once, few, many or a class for expanded clones.

TRBJ2-1 TRBD2 TRBV19 . CASQSGRNNEQFF TGTGCCAGTCAAAGCGGGAGGAACAATGAGCAGTTCTTC
TRBJ2-2 . TRBV4-1 once CASSQDFRGLNTGELFF TGCGCCAGCAGCCAAGATTTCCGGGGGTTGAACACCGGGGAGCTGTTTTTT
TRBJ1-3 . TRBV7-2 . CASSSGISGNTIYF TGTGCCAGCAGCTCGGGGATCTCTGGAAACACCATATATTTT
TRBJ2-7 . TRBV28 . CASSSSGGPTYEQYF .
TRBJ1-1 TRBD1 TRBV3-1/TRBV3-2 . CASSHNRGRSNTEAFF TGTGCCAGCAGCCATAACAGGGGGCGGTCGAACACTGAAGCTTTCTTT
TRBJ1-1 . TRBV4-3 . CASSQDSPTVNTEAFF TGCGCCAGCAGCCAAGATTCCCCAACAGTGAACACTGAAGCTTTCTTT
TRBJ2-3 TRBD2 TRBV11-3 . CASSPSSGRRISTDTQYF TGTGCCAGCAGCCCAAGCAGCGGGAGGCGAATTAGCACAGATACGCAGTATTTT
TRBJ1-4 TRBD1 TRBV7-6 . CASSLRQGADEKLFF TGTGCCAGCAGTTTAAGACAGGGGGCGGATGAAAAACTGTTTTTT
TRBJ2-2 TRBD2 TRBV13 . CASSPRTSGVNTGELFF TGTGCCAGCAGCCCGAGAACTAGCGGGGTAAACACCGGGGAGCTGTTTTTT
TRBJ2-1 TRBD2 TRBV27 . CASSLGLAGVNEQFF TGTGCCAGCAGCTTGGGACTAGCGGGAGTCAATGAGCAGTTCTTC
TRBJ2-2 . TRBV2 . CASNGGGAGELFF TGTGCCAGCAACGGCGGAGGGGCCGGGGAGCTGTTTTTT
TRBJ2-1 TRBD2 TRBV9 once CASSPPTWTSGYNEQFF TGTGCCAGCAGCCCTCCCACCTGGACTAGTGGGTACAATGAGCAGTTCTTC
TRBJ1-6 TRBD1 TRBV19 . CARDRVQSNSPLHF TGTGCCAGGGACAGGGTTCAGAGTAATTCACCCCTCCACTTT
TRBJ2-7 TRBD2 TRBV27 . CASSPLAGGPYEQYF TGTGCCAGCAGTCCTCTAGCGGGAGGTCCCTACGAGCAGTACTTC
TRBJ1-2 . TRBV25-1 . CASSDIRTANYGYTF TGTGCCAGCAGTGATATTAGGACAGCGAACTATGGCTACACCTTC
TRBJ2-1 . TRBV12-3/TRBV12-4 . CASSPTGNEQFF TGTGCCAGCAGCCCGACAGGCAATGAGCAGTTCTTC
TRBJ1-1 . TRBV2 few CASSERLTGNTEAFF TGTGCCAGCAGTGAACGCTTGACAGGGAACACTGAAGCTTTCTTT
TRBJ1-5 TRBD1 TRBV28 . CASSSKGAQRKKHF TGTGCCAGCAGTTCCAAGGGGGCGCAGAGGAAGAAGCATTTT
TRBJ2-1 . TRBV11-3 . CASSLLFYNEQFF TGTGCCAGCAGCCTCCTTTTCTACAATGAGCAGTTCTTC
TRBJ1-5 . TRBV3-1/TRBV3-2 . CASSQVGHNQPQHF TGTGCCAGCAGCCAAGTGGGGCACAATCAGCCCCAGCATTTT
TRBJ1-2 . TRBV10-1 . CAGRVGSGKRIF TGCGCCGGGAGGGTGGGGTCCGGGAAGAGGATCTTC
TRBJ1-5 . TRBV19 . CASNKGRDSNQPQHF TGTGCCAGTAACAAGGGGAGGGATAGCAATCAGCCCCAGCATTTT
TRBJ2-7 . TRBV27 . CASSLSSGRVSYEQYF TGTGCCAGCAGTTTATCGTCCGGGCGGGTCTCCTACGAGCAGTACTTC
TRBJ2-5 . TRBV7-9 . CASSLEAGIETQYF TGTGCCAGCAGCTTAGAGGCAGGGATAGAGACCCAGTACTTC
TRBJ2-3 . TRBV24-1 . CATSDPGTRTQYF TGTGCCACCAGTGACCCCGGGACACGAACGCAGTATTTT
TRBJ1-6 . TRBV5-1 . CASSFGDNSPLHF TGCGCCAGCAGCTTTGGAGATAATTCACCCCTCCACTTT
TRBJ1-1 TRBD1 TRBV5-1 . CASSSHARQGSAEAFF TGCGCCAGCAGCTCGCACGCCCGACAGGGTTCCGCTGAAGCTTTCTTT
TRBJ2-2 . TRBV10-2 . CASSEGYREIPGELFF TGCGCCAGCAGTGAAGGATACAGGGAGATCCCCGGGGAGCTGTTTTTT
TRBJ2-7 TRBD2 TRBV7-8 . CASSLIITSGAYEQYF TGTGCCAGCAGCTTAATAATAACTAGCGGGGCCTACGAGCAGTACTTC